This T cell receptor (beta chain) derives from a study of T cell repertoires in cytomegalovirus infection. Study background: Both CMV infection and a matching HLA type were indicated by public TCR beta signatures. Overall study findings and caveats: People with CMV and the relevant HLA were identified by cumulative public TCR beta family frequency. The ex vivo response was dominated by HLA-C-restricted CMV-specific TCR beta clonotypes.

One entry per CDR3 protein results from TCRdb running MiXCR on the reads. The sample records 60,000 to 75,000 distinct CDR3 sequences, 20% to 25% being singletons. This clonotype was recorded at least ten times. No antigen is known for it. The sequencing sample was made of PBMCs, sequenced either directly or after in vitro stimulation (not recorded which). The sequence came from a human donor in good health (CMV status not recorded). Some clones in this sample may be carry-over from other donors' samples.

The CDR3 reads CASSPPGTVTEKLFF. CDR3 coding DNA: TGTGCCAGCAGTCCCCCCGGGACAGTAACTGAAAAACTGTTTTTT. J is TRBJ1-4 and V is TRBV12-3 or TRBV12-4; TRBD1 agrees at 7 bases. Unmatched junction bases numbered 10, after V lost 5 bases and J lost 7 bases. The CDR3 spans 15 residues.